The next 22 T cell receptor beta chains were all read from a single sample in a study of metastatic and nonmetastatic thyroid tumors. Until they underwent thyroid surgery, no patient had received any treatment. MiXCR reprocessed the PCR reads for TCRdb. The sample records 13,000 or so clones, roughly 25% being singletons. Sequences were obtained from adjacent normal tissue. These receptors were taken from a female donor with papillary thyroid cancer or a benign thyroid nodule (not recorded which). Some clones in this sample may be carry-over from other donors' samples.

V is TRBV7-9 and J is TRBJ2-1; D unresolved. V lost 5 bases and J lost 5, with 13 bases in between. Germline V gene lookup returns CDR1 SEHNR and CDR2 FQNEAQ (reference sequence). The CDR3 extends over 14 amino acids. The CDR3 is CASSTRPYHNEQFF. As DNA, the CDR3 is TGTGCCAGCAGCACCCGGCCCTACCACAATGAGCAGTTCTTC.

In its sample, this clone is medium-sized. The V gene is TRBV24-1, the J gene TRBJ1-2; D might be TRBD1 (5 bases). V was pared by 6 bases and J by 5 bases, with 12 bases between. CDR1 is KGHDR and CDR2 is SFDVKD in the germline V gene. The CDR3 is 13 residues long. CDR3: CATSPGQAYGYTF. In DNA, the CDR3 is TGTGCCACCAGTCCGGGGCAGGCTTATGGCTACACCTTC.

There are a few counts of this clone. V gene TRBV6-1 combines with J gene TRBJ1-6, with 7 bases lining up with TRBD1. V lost 5 bases to trimming and J lost 5 bases; unmatched junction nucleotides: 12. The CDR3 length is 17 residues. Germline V gene lookup returns CDR1 MNHNS and CDR2 SASEGT. Here the CDR3 reads CASSPTGIDRNNSPLHF. The CDR3 DNA is TGTGCCAGCAGTCCGACAGGGATTGATAGGAATAATTCACCCCTCCACTTT.

The chain has TRBV20-1 and TRBJ2-2; no clear D. The V gene's germline CDR1 is DFQATT and CDR2 SNEGSKA (reference sequence). V was pared by 1 base and J by 2 bases, with 8 bases between. The CDR3 spans 14 residues. The CDR3 DNA reads as TGCAGTGCTAGAGGGGCTACTAACACCGGGGAGCTGTTTTTT. This gives the protein CSARGATNTGELFF.

About this clone: At the DNA level, this CDR3 is encoded by other sequences in the same sample as well. The chain has TRBV11-1 and TRBJ2-2; either TRBD1 or TRBD2 may supply D (7 bases each). Germline loops: CDR1 SGHAT, CDR2 FQDESV (reference sequence). The CDR3 is 13 amino acids. V lost 7 bases and J lost 17, with 23 bases in between. CDR3 coding DNA: TGTGCCAGCATTCCCACCCCAGGGGGGGAGCCATTTTTT. Translation: CASIPTPGGEPFF.

The V and J genes are TRBV11-2 and TRBJ1-1; D gene uncertain. V was shortened by 1 base and J by 6 bases, with 18 bases between the two germline ends. Germline V gene data show CDR1 as SGHAT and CDR2 as FQNNGV. This CDR3 spans 16 amino acids. The CDR3 nucleotides are TGTGCCAGCAGCTTAGGACACCCGGGGTTAGTGGCTGAAGCTTTCTTT. Its translation is CASSLGHPGLVAEAFF.

This clone was counted between two and nine times. The chain has TRBV6-1 and TRBJ2-1; the match to TRBD2 covers 11 bases. The CDR3 totals 16 residues. The V gene's germline CDR1 is MNHNS and CDR2 SASEGT. The V gene end was trimmed by 2 bases and the J gene end by 3 bases; junction bases not matched to a gene: 3. This CDR3 reads CASSEMTSGNYNEQFF. For the CDR3, the DNA is TGTGCCAGCAGTGAAATGACTAGCGGGAACTACAATGAGCAGTTCTTC.

This clone is medium-sized within its sample. The J gene is TRBJ2-1, the V gene TRBV2; TRBD2 agrees at 9 bases. The ends lost 4 bases at V and 4 bases at J; junction bases unmatched: 5. This CDR3 is 15 amino acids long. CDR1 is SNHLY, CDR2 FYNNEI, per germline. CDR3 sequence: CASSVRLAGYNEQFF. CDR3 bases: TGTGCCAGCAGTGTTAGGCTAGCGGGGTACAATGAGCAGTTCTTC.

The table lists this clone with a count of one. In DNA, the CDR3 is TGCGCCAGCAGAGGGGGACTAGCGGACTCCTACGAGCAGTACTTC. Translated: CASRGGLADSYEQYF. The genes are TRBV5-1 and TRBJ2-7; 11 positions agree with TRBD2. CDR3 length equals 15 residues. CDR1 is SGHRS, CDR2 YFSETQ, per germline. J gave up 0 bases and V 5 bases, and 4 bases lay outside the gene matches.

This clone appeared many times. DNA of the CDR3: TGTGCCAACAGAGACAGGGGGAGCTCTGGAAACACCATATATTTT. Its protein is CANRDRGSSGNTIYF. This chain uses TRBV2 with TRBJ1-3; 9 bases map to TRBD1. Germline V CDR1 and CDR2: SNHLY, FYNNEI. The CDR3 loop spans 15 amino acids. With 10 bases clipped from V and 0 bases from J, the junction kept 7 bases outside the gene matches.

This clone is labeled as medium-sized. The genes are TRBV20-1 and TRBJ2-1, with D unclear. V lost 6 bases to trimming and J lost 5 bases, with 14 bases between them. This CDR3 has 13 residues. Germline CDR1 and CDR2: DFQATT and SNEGSKA (reference sequence). CDR3 region: CSALRSGDNEQFF. The CDR3 DNA follows: TGCAGTGCCCTCCGTAGTGGGGACAATGAGCAGTTCTTC.

The rearrangement uses TRBV6-4 and TRBJ1-2; tentatively, D is TRBD1 (5 bases). The germline CDR1 and CDR2 sequences are MRHNA and SNTAGT. V gave up 4 bases and J gave up 7 bases, with 22 bases separating them. The CDR3 consists of 16 residues. CDR3 sequence (DNA): TGTGCCAGCAGTGCCCCCTCCGCCCGACAGTCCTCTGGCTACACCTTC. Translation gives CASSAPSARQSSGYTF.

The rearrangement joins TRBV7-6 to TRBJ2-4; D might be TRBD2 (6 bases). Germline values: CDR1 SGHVS, CDR2 FNYEAQ. V shed 1 base and J shed 11 bases, with 21 bases lying between them. CDR3 length: 16 amino acids. The DNA for the CDR3 is TGTGCCAGCAGCTTAGGGACTGGGGGGTTAGATACTTTTCAGTACTTC. Amino acid sequence: CASSLGTGGLDTFQYF.

This clone was found many times. A single base separates this from a much larger clone, so it may be a read error. Different DNA sequences within this sample yield the same CDR3. The rearrangement joins TRBV11-2 to TRBJ1-2, with 10 nucleotides matching TRBD1. The junction had 4 bases not matched to a gene; V was cut back by 4 bases and J by 8 bases. This CDR3 has 13 residues. Germline CDR1 and CDR2: SGHAT and FQNNGV. The CDR3 spells CASSWDRGVGYTF. The CDR3 DNA is TGTGCCAGCAGCTGGGACAGGGGCGTCGGCTACACCTTC.

V gene TRBV6-2 or TRBV6-3 combines with J gene TRBJ1-6; no firm D call. The V and J ends lost 0 bases and 10 bases respectively, with 13 bases between them. This CDR3 comprises 15 residues. Germline values: CDR1 MNHEY, CDR2 SVGEGT. The CDR3 protein is CASSYSAGNISPLHF. Written as DNA, the CDR3 is TGTGCCAGCAGTTACTCGGCGGGCAATATCTCACCCCTCCACTTT.

By frequency in the sample, this clone is large. The chain links TRBV24-1 to TRBJ2-1; 9 bases match TRBD1. Trimming at V came to 3 bases and at J to 8 bases, leaving 10 bases not matched to a gene. CDR3 length equals 16 residues. Germline loops: CDR1 KGHDR, CDR2 SFDVKD. CDR3 nucleotide sequence: TGTGCCACCAGTGATGGGGACAGGGAAGTAAGGGATGAGCAGTTCTTC. The encoded protein is CATSDGDREVRDEQFF.

This sequence joins TRBV5-6 and TRBJ2-7; 9 bases align to TRBD1. The germline CDR1 and CDR2 sequences are SGHDT and YYEEEE. The CDR3 covers 14 residues. V was pared by 1 base and J by 5 bases, with 4 bases of the junction left unmatched. The CDR3 loop reads CASSLRQGDDEQYF. CDR3 sequence (DNA): TGTGCCAGCAGCTTGAGACAGGGGGACGACGAGCAGTACTTC.

This clone is judged large. The chain carries TRBV6-5 and TRBJ1-1; a possible D gene is TRBD1 (5 bases). The CDR3 runs to 15 residues. Deletions cut 2 bases from V and 8 bases from J, with 18 bases between. Germline V gene lookup returns CDR1 MNHEY and CDR2 SVGAGI. CDR3 amino acids: CASSYRQPQNQEAFF. The CDR3, as DNA: TGTGCCAGCAGTTACCGACAGCCCCAGAATCAAGAAGCTTTCTTT.

This clone was observed at least ten times. Because the CDR3 is missing its conserved closing phenylalanine or tryptophan, this is likely a read error. Because the CDR3's place on the DNA is in doubt, the DNA is left out and the CDR3 is given as listed by TCRdb. The rearrangement joins TRBV7-3 to TRBJ2-5; the tabulated D call, TRBD1, remains unverified against the DNA. Germline V CDR1 and CDR2: SGHTA, FQGTGA. The CDR3 is 8 amino acids long, termini counted. This CDR3 reads CASSLNPG.

This clone was detected many times. The V gene is TRBV9, the J gene TRBJ1-1; D may be TRBD1 (6 bases). The germline gives CDR1 SGDLS, CDR2 YYNGEE. Deletions cut 0 bases from V and 1 base from J, with 7 bases between. The CDR3 totals 14 residues. The CDR3 spells CASSVAGANTEAFF. DNA for the CDR3: TGTGCCAGCAGCGTAGCAGGGGCGAACACTGAAGCTTTCTTT.

The chain uses TRBV12-3 or TRBV12-4 and TRBJ2-7; the D gene is possibly TRBD1 (6 bases). This CDR3 comprises 14 residues. V gave up 2 bases and J gave up 5 bases, with 13 bases separating them. Written as DNA, the CDR3 is TGTGCCAGCAGTTTATTACAGGGTGGGCACGAGCAGTACTTC. Translating gives CASSLLQGGHEQYF.

This clone was detected only once. The chain employs TRBV11-2 and TRBJ2-7, with no clear D. The germline V gene encodes CDR1 SGHAT and CDR2 FQNNGV. V gave up 2 bases and J gave up 0 bases, with 14 bases separating them. The CDR3 consists of 16 residues. The CDR3 here is CASSLFSRALSYEQYF. CDR3 coding DNA: TGTGCCAGCAGCTTATTTTCCAGAGCTCTCTCCTACGAGCAGTACTTC.